The 9 T cell receptor beta chains listed next were all sequenced from one sample in a study of blood T cell repertoires in COVID-19. The assay was immunoSEQ multiplex PCR, and TCRdb's table has in-frame clones only and misses some. The sample contains around 100,000 clones, under 90% of which appear only once. The specimen sequenced was peripheral blood. Receptors originate from a human donor in a cohort sampled during active COVID-19.

This rearrangement joins TRBV7-6 to TRBJ2-6; D gene ambiguous. The CDR3 is 15 amino acids. V lost 3 bases, J lost 2 bases, and 8 bases lay in between. The V gene's germline CDR1 is SGHVS and CDR2 FNYEAQ. In nucleotides, the CDR3 is TGTGCCAGCAGCTTTTCGGTCGCTGGGGCCAACGTCCTGACTTTC. It is translated as CASSFSVAGANVLTF.

This sequence joins TRBV6-5 and TRBJ2-2; possible D gene TRBD1, 6 bases. Germline V gives CDR1 MNHEY, CDR2 SVGAGI. Trimming removed 0 bases at V and 5 bases at J, with 10 bases between. CDR3 length: 15 residues. As DNA, the CDR3 is TGTGCCAGCAGTTACTCGACCCAGGGGACCGGGGAGCTGTTTTTT. This sequence encodes CASSYSTQGTGELFF.

The chain carries TRBV6-4 and TRBJ2-1; the match to TRBD2 covers 10 bases. The CDR3 contains 16 residues. The junction had 5 bases not matched to a gene; V was cut back by 0 bases and J by 6 bases. Germline V gene data show CDR1 as MRHNA and CDR2 as SNTAGT. The chain's CDR3 is CASSDSGLARGNEQFF. In DNA, the CDR3 is TGTGCCAGCAGTGACTCGGGACTAGCGAGGGGCAATGAGCAGTTCTTC.

The chain couples TRBV5-1 to TRBJ2-5, with TRBD1 matching 9 bases. The CDR3 spans 14 residues. Germline V gives CDR1 SGHRS, CDR2 YFSETQ. J gave up 4 bases and V 5 bases, and 6 bases lay outside the gene matches. The chain's CDR3 is CASSEQGAGETQYF. The CDR3 nucleotides read TGCGCCAGCAGTGAACAGGGGGCTGGAGAGACCCAGTACTTC.

V gene TRBV21-1 combines with J gene TRBJ2-5; the D call in the table, TRBD2, was not verified against the DNA. TRBV21-1 is assigned pseudogene status. This CDR3 is 14 amino acids long. The CDR3 DNA sequence: TGTGCCAGCAGCAACCTAGCGGCGCAAGAGACCCAGTACTTC. Its translation is CASSNLAAQETQYF.

DNA of the CDR3: TGTGCCACCAGTCAGGGGGAGATGGATGGCTACACCTTC. Residues: CATSQGEMDGYTF. V and J are TRBV24-1 and TRBJ1-2; 7 positions match TRBD1. Trimming removed 6 bases from V and 6 bases from J; junction bases left unmatched: 6. This CDR3 contains 13 residues. The germline V gene has CDR1 KGHDR and CDR2 SFDVKD.

This chain connects TRBV7-2 to TRBJ1-3, with 11 bases fitting TRBD1. CDR3 length equals 17 residues. Trimming cost V 1 base and J 0 bases; bases outside gene matches: 2. The germline V gene has CDR1 SGHTA and CDR2 FQGNSA. The CDR3 DNA follows: TGTGCCAGCAGCTTAGGTGGGACAGGGGGCTCTGGAAACACCATATATTTT. Protein sequence: CASSLGGTGGSGNTIYF.

This chain connects TRBV18 to TRBJ1-6, with D unclear. The germline V and J ends were trimmed by 2 bases and 4 bases, with 15 bases remaining between them. The CDR3 is 17 amino acids. CDR1 is KGHSH, CDR2 LQKENI, per germline. The CDR3 sequence: CASSPRGSTSYNSPLHF. DNA of the CDR3: TGTGCCAGCTCACCAAGAGGGTCCACTTCTTATAATTCACCCCTCCACTTT.

This chain connects TRBV7-2 to TRBJ2-3; 10 bases fit TRBD2. This CDR3 comprises 17 residues. V shed 1 base and J 2 bases; nucleotides not matched to a gene: 6. Per the germline V gene, CDR1 is SGHTA and CDR2 is FQGNSA. The CDR3 loop reads CASSLVSSGGDTDTQYF. CDR3 bases: TGTGCCAGCAGCTTAGTATCTAGCGGGGGAGACACAGATACGCAGTATTTT. Variable domain in full (rest from reference TRBV7-2 and TRBJ2-3): GAGVSQSPSNKVTEKGKDVELRCDPISGHTALYWYRQSLGQGLEFLIYFQGNSAPDKSGLPSDRFSAERTGGSVSTLTIQRTQQEDSAVYLCASSLVSSGGDTDTQYFGPGTRLTVL.